The 5 T cell receptor beta chains below all came from one sample that was sequenced in a study of cytomegalovirus exposure and HLA in healthy donors. It was with 60 Vbeta and 13 Jbeta primers that the PCR ran. Sequenced by immunoSEQ multiplex PCR; TCRdb stores in-frame clones only, minus some. The repertoire has about 86,000 clones, more than 65% of them found once; the top ten carry around 8.4%. Sample: PBMCs. Receptor source: a man aged 60-69 years in good health and CMV-seronegative.

The chain carries TRBV19 and TRBJ2-2; the match to TRBD2 covers 7 bases. The CDR3 has 14 amino acids. V shed 7 bases, J shed 8 bases, and the junction held 10 bases outside the gene matches. Per germline, CDR1 LNHDA and CDR2 SQIVND (reference sequence). This CDR3 reads CASTAGASGGELFF. The CDR3 coding sequence is TGTGCCAGTACGGCGGGAGCTTCGGGAGGGGAGCTGTTTTTT.

This clone was counted a few times. V gene TRBV5-1 combines with J gene TRBJ2-2; D unclear. The CDR3 is made up of 15 amino acids. The germline V gene encodes CDR1 SGHRS and CDR2 YFSETQ. Trimming cost V 0 bases and J 2 bases, with 8 bases left between them. CDR3 residues: CASSLGQTNTGELFF. The CDR3 nucleotides read TGCGCCAGCAGCTTGGGACAAACCAACACCGGGGAGCTGTTTTTT.

V usage is TRBV14 and J usage is TRBJ2-1; 8 bases are a match to TRBD1. The V and J ends lost 8 bases and 10 bases, in that order; junction bases with no gene match: 13. Per the germline V gene, CDR1 is SGHDN and CDR2 is FVKESK. The CDR3 contains 14 residues. CDR3 bases: TGTGCCAGCCGACCTCGGGACAGGATGGGGGAGCAGTTCTTC. Its translation: CASRPRDRMGEQFF.

The chain couples TRBV2 to TRBJ1-2, with 10 nucleotides matching TRBD1. The CDR3 sequence is 13 residues long. V lost 7 bases to trimming and J lost 13 bases; unmatched junction nucleotides: 12. The V gene's germline CDR1 is SNHLY and CDR2 FYNNEI. CDR3 nucleotides: TGTGCCAGCAATCTGGGACAGGGGAATACGTTCACCTTC. As protein: CASNLGQGNTFTF.

The chain links TRBV18 to TRBJ2-2; D call uncertain. The CDR3 covers 16 residues. Germline values: CDR1 KGHSH, CDR2 LQKENI. V gave up 4 bases and J gave up 1 base, with 13 bases separating them. This CDR3 is CASSLDTTWNTGELFF. CDR3 bases: TGTGCCAGCTCACTTGACACAACCTGGAACACCGGGGAGCTGTTTTTT.